The clone carrying this TCR beta chain showed up just once. These data belong to a study of blood T cell repertoires in COVID-19. Whole-study context: The samples span acute and convalescent COVID-19 from the United States, Italy and Spain. The cDNA or gDNA used as material had been derived from T cells, B-cell-depleted T cells, or PBMCs.

TCRdb's copy holds only in-frame clones and misses some; the assay was immunoSEQ multiplex PCR. The sample gives 70,000 to 95,000 clones, about 92% of which show up once; 6.3% is in the top ten. The sequenced material came from peripheral blood. This receptor was identified in a woman aged 55-69 years with active COVID-19.

For the CDR3, the DNA is TGTGCCAGCAGATCCCCGACTTTGTCTGGGGCCAACGTCCTGACTTTC. The encoded protein is CASRSPTLSGANVLTF. This chain uses TRBV28 with TRBJ2-6; no clear D. Trimming removed 6 bases at V and 1 base at J, with 13 bases between. This CDR3 region has 16 residues. Looked up from germline, CDR1 is MDHEN and CDR2 is SYDVKM.